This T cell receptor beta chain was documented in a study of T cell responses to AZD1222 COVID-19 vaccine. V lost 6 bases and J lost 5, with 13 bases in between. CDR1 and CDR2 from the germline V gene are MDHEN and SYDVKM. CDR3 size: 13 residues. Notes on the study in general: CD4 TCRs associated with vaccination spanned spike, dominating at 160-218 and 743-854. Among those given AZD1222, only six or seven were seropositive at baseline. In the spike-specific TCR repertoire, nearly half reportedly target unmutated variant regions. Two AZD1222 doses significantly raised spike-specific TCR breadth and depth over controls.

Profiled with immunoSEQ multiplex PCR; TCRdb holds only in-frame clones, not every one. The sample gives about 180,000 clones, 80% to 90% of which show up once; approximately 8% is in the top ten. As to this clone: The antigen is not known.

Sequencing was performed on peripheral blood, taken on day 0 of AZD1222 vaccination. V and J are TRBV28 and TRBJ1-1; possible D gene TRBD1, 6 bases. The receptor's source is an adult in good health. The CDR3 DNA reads TGTGCCAGCAGCCGTACCCAGGGGACTGAAGCTTTCTTT. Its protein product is CASSRTQGTEAFF. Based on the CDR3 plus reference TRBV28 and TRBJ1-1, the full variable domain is DVKVTQSSRYLVKRTGEKVFLECVQDMDHENMFWYRQDPGLGLRLIYFSYDVKMKEKGDIPEGYSVSREKKERFSLILESASTNQTSMYLCASSRTQGTEAFFGQGTRLTVV.